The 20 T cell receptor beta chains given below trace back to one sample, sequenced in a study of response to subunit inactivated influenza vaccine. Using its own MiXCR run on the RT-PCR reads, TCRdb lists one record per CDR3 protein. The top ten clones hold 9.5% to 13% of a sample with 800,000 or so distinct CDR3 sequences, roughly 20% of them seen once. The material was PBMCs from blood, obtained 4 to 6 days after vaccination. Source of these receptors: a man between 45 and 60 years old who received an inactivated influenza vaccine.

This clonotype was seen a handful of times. CDR3 in DNA: TGCAGTGCCCCGGTCTCTTCTAACTATGGCTACACCTTC. Encoded protein: CSAPVSSNYGYTF. The chain employs TRBV20-1 and TRBJ1-2; D unresolved. CDR3 length: 13 residues. V was shortened by 6 bases and J by 0 bases, with 11 bases between the two germline ends. Per germline, CDR1 DFQATT and CDR2 SNEGSKA (reference sequence).

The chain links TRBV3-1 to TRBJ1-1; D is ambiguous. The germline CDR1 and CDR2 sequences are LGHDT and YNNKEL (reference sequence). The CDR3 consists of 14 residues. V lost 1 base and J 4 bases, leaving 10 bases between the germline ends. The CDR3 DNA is TGTGCCAGCAGCCAAGTCTTATCAAGCACTGAAGCTTTCTTT. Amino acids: CASSQVLSSTEAFF.

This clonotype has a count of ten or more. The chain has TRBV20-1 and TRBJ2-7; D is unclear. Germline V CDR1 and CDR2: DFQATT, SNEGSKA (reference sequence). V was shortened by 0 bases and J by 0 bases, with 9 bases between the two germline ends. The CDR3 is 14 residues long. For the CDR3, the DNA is TGCAGTGCTAGAGATCGGACCAGCTCCTACGAGCAGTACTTC. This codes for CSARDRTSSYEQYF.

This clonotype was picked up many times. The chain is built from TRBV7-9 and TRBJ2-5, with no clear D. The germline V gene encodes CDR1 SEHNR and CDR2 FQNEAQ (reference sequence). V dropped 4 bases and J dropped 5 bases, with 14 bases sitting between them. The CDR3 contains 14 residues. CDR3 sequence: CASSSNGQAETQYF. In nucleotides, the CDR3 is TGTGCCAGCAGCTCCAACGGTCAAGCGGAGACCCAGTACTTC.

The CDR3 bases are TGTGCCAGCAGTTCCCCTACAGGAGCGGCTAGCACAGATACGCAGTATTTT. As protein: CASSSPTGAASTDTQYF. This rearrangement joins TRBV28 to TRBJ2-3; D may be TRBD1 or TRBD2 (5 bases each). The CDR3 spans 17 residues. Germline V lookup: CDR1 MDHEN, CDR2 SYDVKM. With 4 bases removed from V and 0 bases from J, the gap between germline ends came to 17 bases.

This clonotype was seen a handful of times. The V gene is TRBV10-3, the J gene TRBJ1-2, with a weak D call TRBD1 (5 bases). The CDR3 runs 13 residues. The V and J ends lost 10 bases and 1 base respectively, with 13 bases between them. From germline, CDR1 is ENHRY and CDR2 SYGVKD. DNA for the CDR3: TGTGCCACACAGGATCAGAGTAACTATGGCTACACCTTC. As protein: CATQDQSNYGYTF.

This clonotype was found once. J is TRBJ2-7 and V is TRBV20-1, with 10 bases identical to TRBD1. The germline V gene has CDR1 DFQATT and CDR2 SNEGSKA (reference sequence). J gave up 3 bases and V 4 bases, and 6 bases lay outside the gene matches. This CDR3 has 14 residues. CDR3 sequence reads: CSANLRDRGYEQYF. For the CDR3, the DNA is TGCAGTGCTAACCTTCGGGACAGGGGCTACGAGCAGTACTTC.

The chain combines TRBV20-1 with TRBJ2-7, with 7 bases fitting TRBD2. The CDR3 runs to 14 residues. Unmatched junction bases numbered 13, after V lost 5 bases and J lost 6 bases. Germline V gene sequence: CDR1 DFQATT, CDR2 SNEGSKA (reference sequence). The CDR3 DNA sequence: TGCAGTGCTCGGCGGGAGATCATTCCCCTCGAGCAGTACTTC. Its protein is CSARREIIPLEQYF.

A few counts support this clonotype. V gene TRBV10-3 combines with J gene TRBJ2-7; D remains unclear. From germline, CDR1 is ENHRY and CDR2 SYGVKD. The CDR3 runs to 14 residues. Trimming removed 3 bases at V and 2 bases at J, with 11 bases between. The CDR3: CAISDEVTAYEQYF. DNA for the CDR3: TGTGCCATCAGTGACGAGGTGACCGCCTACGAGCAGTACTTC.

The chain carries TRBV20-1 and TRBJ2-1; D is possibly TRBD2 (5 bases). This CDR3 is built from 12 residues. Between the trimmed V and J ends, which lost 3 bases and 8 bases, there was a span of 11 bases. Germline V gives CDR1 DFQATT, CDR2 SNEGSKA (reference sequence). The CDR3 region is CSASRLAYEQFF. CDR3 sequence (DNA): TGCAGTGCTAGTAGGCTAGCCTATGAGCAGTTCTTC.

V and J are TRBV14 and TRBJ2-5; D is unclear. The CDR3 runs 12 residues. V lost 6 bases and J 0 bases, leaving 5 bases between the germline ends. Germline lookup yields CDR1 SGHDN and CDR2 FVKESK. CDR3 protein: CASSPHQETQYF. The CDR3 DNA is TGTGCCAGCAGTCCCCACCAAGAGACCCAGTACTTC.

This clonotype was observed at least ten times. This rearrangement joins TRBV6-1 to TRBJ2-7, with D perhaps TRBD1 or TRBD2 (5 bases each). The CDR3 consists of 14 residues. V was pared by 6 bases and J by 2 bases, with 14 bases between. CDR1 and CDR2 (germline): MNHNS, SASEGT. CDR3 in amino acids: CASSPGRDAYEQYF. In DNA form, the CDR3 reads TGTGCCAGCAGCCCCGGACGGGACGCCTACGAGCAGTACTTC.

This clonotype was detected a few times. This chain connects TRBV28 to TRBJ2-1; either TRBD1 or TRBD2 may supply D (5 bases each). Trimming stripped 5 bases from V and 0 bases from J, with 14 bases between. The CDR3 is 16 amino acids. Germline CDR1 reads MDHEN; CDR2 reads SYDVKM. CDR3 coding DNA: TGTGCCAGCAGTGACCCGGGACCGAGCTCCTACAATGAGCAGTTCTTC. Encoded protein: CASSDPGPSSYNEQFF.

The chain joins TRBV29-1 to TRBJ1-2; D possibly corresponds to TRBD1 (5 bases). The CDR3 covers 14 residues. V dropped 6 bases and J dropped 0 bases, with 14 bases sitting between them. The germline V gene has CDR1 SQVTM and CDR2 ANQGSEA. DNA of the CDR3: TGCAGCGTCACCTCGGGGACCTCTAACTATGGCTACACCTTC. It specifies CSVTSGTSNYGYTF.

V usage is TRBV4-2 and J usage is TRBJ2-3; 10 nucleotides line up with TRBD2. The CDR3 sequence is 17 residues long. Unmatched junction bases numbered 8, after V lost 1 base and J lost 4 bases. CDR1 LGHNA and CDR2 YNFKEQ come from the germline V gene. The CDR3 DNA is TGTGCCAGCAGCCAAGGGTCCAGCGGGGGGGCCCCAGATACGCAGTATTTT. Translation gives CASSQGSSGGAPDTQYF.

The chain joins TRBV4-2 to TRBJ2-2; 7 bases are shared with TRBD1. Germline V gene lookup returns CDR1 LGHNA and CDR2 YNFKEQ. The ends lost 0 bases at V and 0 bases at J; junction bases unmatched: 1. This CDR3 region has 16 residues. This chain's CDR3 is CASSQDGTANTGELFF. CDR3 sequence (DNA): TGTGCCAGCAGCCAAGATGGGACAGCGAACACCGGGGAGCTGTTTTTT.

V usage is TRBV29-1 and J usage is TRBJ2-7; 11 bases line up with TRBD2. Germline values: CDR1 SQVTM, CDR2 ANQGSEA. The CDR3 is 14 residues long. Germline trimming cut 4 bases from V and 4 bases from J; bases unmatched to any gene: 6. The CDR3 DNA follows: TGCAGCGTTGCCCCGGGACTAGCGGAATACGAGCAGTACTTC. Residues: CSVAPGLAEYEQYF.

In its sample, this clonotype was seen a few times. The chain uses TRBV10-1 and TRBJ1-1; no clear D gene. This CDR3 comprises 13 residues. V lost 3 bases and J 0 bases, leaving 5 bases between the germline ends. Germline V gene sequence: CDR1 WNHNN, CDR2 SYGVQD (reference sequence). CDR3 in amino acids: CASSEKLNTEAFF. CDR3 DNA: TGCGCCAGCAGTGAAAAACTGAACACTGAAGCTTTCTTT.

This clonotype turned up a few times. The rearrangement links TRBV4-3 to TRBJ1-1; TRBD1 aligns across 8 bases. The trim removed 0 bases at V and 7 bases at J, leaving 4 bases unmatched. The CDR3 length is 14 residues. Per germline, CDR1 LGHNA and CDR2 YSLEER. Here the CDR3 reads CASSQEGQGGEAFF. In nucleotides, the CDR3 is TGCGCCAGCAGCCAAGAAGGACAGGGAGGTGAAGCTTTCTTT.

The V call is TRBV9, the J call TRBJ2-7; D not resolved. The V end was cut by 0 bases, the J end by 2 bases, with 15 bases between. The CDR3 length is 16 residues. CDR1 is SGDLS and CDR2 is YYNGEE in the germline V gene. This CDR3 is CASSVGSDLRAYEQYF. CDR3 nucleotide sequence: TGTGCCAGCAGCGTAGGCTCAGACCTGAGAGCCTACGAGCAGTACTTC. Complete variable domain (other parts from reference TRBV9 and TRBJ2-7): DSGVTQTPKHLITATGQRVTLRCSPRSGDLSVYWYQQSLDQGLQFLIQYYNGEERAKGNILERFSAQQFPDLHSELNLSSLELGDSALYFCASSVGSDLRAYEQYFGPGTRLTVT.